The following is a TCR beta chain sequence with its context. Its antigen is currently unknown. This entry is derived from a study of shared clonotypes between healthy human individuals. Overall study results and limits: Lower generation probabilities were found for non-shared clonotypes than for those shared by all four donors.

CDR1 and CDR2 (germline): LNHDA, SQIVND (reference sequence). This CDR3 region has 16 residues. Trimming cost V 7 bases and J 7 bases; bases outside gene matches: 11. Using immunoSEQ multiplex PCR, the repertoire was profiled, and TCRdb retains in-frame clones only, with some absent. The sample gives 2 million to 3 million clones, 90% to 95% of which show up once; roughly 0.13% is in the top ten. This receptor was taken from a man aged 18 to 29 in good health. Sequencing was carried out using naive CD4+ T cells sorted from blood. Subset given: CD45RA+ positively selected. The chain is built from TRBV19 and TRBJ1-6, with TRBD1 identical over 9 bases. The CDR3 DNA is TGTGCCAGTACCAATACGGGACAGGGATACAATTCACCCCTCCACTTT. Its translation: CASTNTGQGYNSPLHF. Full variable domain (rest looked up from reference TRBV19 and TRBJ1-6): DGGITQSPKYLFRKEGQNVTLSCEQNLNHDAMYWYRQDPGQGLRLIYYSQIVNDFQKGDIAEGYSVSREKKESFPLTVTSAQKNPTAFYLCASTNTGQGYNSPLHFGNGTRLTVT.